Listed below are T cell receptor beta chains from one sample, sequenced in a study of blood T cell repertoires in COVID-19. Some clones are missing from TCRdb's copy, which holds only in-frame ones; the method was immunoSEQ multiplex PCR. The sample lists over 150,000 clones; around nine tenths were seen once. Material: peripheral blood. The source of these receptors is a woman between 18 and 29 years old who had recovered from COVID-19. Both conserved end residues are part of each CDR3. The order of the fields is clone size, V gene, J gene, D gene, CDR3 protein, CDR3 DNA. The D gene is left open where the match is weak. Clone sizes are given selectively: once, few, many, or a class where the clone is expanded.

>-|TRBV5-1|TRBJ1-5|TRBD1
CASRDRAYAQPQHF
TGCGCCAGCAGGGACAGGGCCTACGCTCAGCCCCAGCATTTT
>-|TRBV5-1|TRBJ2-1|TRBD2
CASSWSGGAFYEQFF
TGCGCCAGCAGCTGGAGCGGGGGGGCCTTTTATGAGCAGTTCTTC
>-|TRBV25-1|TRBJ2-1|TRBD2
CASSGTSGRVNEQFF
TGTGCCAGCAGTGGGACTAGCGGGAGAGTAAATGAGCAGTTCTTC
>-|TRBV6-6|TRBJ2-5|-
CASSASLYETQYF
TGTGCCAGCAGCGCGTCGTTGTATGAGACCCAGTACTTC
>-|TRBV7-3|TRBJ2-3|-
CASSLGQPTDTQYF
TGTGCCAGCAGCTTAGGACAGCCCACAGATACGCAGTATTTT
>-|TRBV7-2|TRBJ1-5|TRBD1
CASSLDGDRDGNQPQHF
TGTGCCAGCAGCTTAGATGGGGACAGAGATGGCAATCAGCCCCAGCATTTT
>-|TRBV9|TRBJ2-2|-
CASSAFTGELFF
TGTGCCAGCAGCGCCTTCACCGGGGAGCTGTTTTTT
>-|TRBV29-1|TRBJ2-5|TRBD2
CSVSIAGVEGTQYF
TGCAGCGTATCGATAGCGGGGGTCGAGGGGACCCAGTACTTC
>-|TRBV20-1|TRBJ2-3|TRBD1
CSASPRQGRTDTQYF
TGCAGTGCTAGTCCCCGACAGGGTCGCACAGATACGCAGTATTTT
>-|TRBV4-3|TRBJ1-2|TRBD1
CASSQDLTGSYGYTF
TGCGCCAGCAGCCAAGACCTGACAGGGTCATATGGCTACACCTTC
>once|TRBV13|TRBJ1-2|TRBD1
CASSPRQGDYGYTF
TGTGCCAGCAGCCCAAGACAGGGTGACTATGGCTACACCTTC
>-|TRBV24-1|TRBJ2-1|TRBD1
CATSDPTPGQALNNEQFF
TGTGCCACCAGTGACCCTACCCCTGGACAGGCCTTAAACAATGAGCAGTTCTTC
>-|TRBV3-1/TRBV3-2|TRBJ2-7|-
CASSPQNPDWAYEQYF
TGTGCCAGCAGCCCACAAAACCCCGACTGGGCCTACGAGCAGTACTTC
>-|TRBV2|TRBJ1-6|TRBD1
CASRGTDYNSPLHF
TGTGCCAGCAGGGGGACAGATTATAATTCACCCCTCCACTTT
>-|TRBV27|TRBJ2-7|-
CASSPGSGSSYEQYF
TGTGCCAGCAGCCCCGGGTCCGGGAGCTCCTACGAGCAGTACTTC
>-|TRBV29-1|TRBJ2-1|TRBD2
CSVRRGRGDEQFF
TGCAGCGTTCGACGCGGGAGGGGCGATGAGCAGTTCTTC
>-|TRBV18|TRBJ2-2|TRBD1
CASSPFDRGRAGELFF
TGTGCCAGCTCACCATTTGACAGGGGGCGCGCCGGGGAGCTGTTTTTT
>once|TRBV7-9|TRBJ1-5|-
CASSLGQVNQPQHF
TGTGCCAGCAGCTTAGGTCAGGTCAATCAGCCCCAGCATTTT
>-|TRBV25-1|TRBJ1-3|-
CASSSWDTGNTIYF
TGTGCCAGCAGTAGCTGGGACACTGGAAACACCATATATTTT
>once|TRBV6-5|TRBJ1-6|-
CASSLGQYNSPLHF
TGTGCCAGCAGCCTTGGACAGTATAATTCACCCCTCCACTTT
>-|TRBV9|TRBJ1-6|TRBD1
CASSASDRGPSPLHF
TGTGCCAGCAGCGCCTCGGACAGGGGCCCATCACCCCTCCACTTT
>-|TRBV5-8|TRBJ2-3|-
CASSLNSIPDTQYF
TGTGCCAGCAGCTTAAATAGTATCCCAGATACGCAGTATTTT
>-|TRBV6-2/TRBV6-3|TRBJ2-2|-
CASSYLGPAGTGELFF
TGTGCCAGCAGTTACTTGGGGCCTGCGGGGACCGGGGAGCTGTTTTTT
>once|TRBV6-5|TRBJ1-1|TRBD1
CASVGQGIFEAFF
TGTGCCAGCGTCGGACAGGGTATATTTGAAGCTTTCTTT